This entry lists 27 T cell receptor beta chains sequenced from one sample in a study of cytomegalovirus exposure and HLA in healthy donors. The PCR was carried out with 60 Vbeta primers and 13 Jbeta primers. Assay: immunoSEQ multiplex PCR; the TCRdb copy retains only in-frame clones and omits some. Of tens of thousands of clones in the sample, over 75% were seen once. Sequenced input: PBMCs. Receptors were obtained from a male donor in good health and CMV-seropositive.

V is TRBV7-2 and J is TRBJ2-7; maybe TRBD2 (5 bases). There are 14 residues in the CDR3. The germline gives CDR1 SGHTA, CDR2 FQGNSA. The V end was cut by 5 bases, the J end by 3 bases, with 14 bases between. Here the CDR3 reads CASSIYGGIYEQYF. The CDR3 DNA reads as TGTGCCAGCAGCATCTACGGAGGAATCTACGAGCAGTACTTC.

This rearrangement joins TRBV6-5 to TRBJ1-2; 9 bases align to TRBD1. This CDR3 contains 13 residues. The trim removed 7 bases at V and 8 bases at J, leaving 8 bases unmatched. The germline V gene has CDR1 MNHEY and CDR2 SVGAGI. This chain's CDR3 is CASTPGQGRGYTF. The CDR3, as DNA: TGTGCCAGCACCCCGGGACAGGGACGAGGCTACACCTTC.

V and J are TRBV7-9 and TRBJ1-1, with 8 bases matching TRBD1. V lost 1 base and J lost 7; bases outside the gene matches: 8. The CDR3 has 15 amino acids. CDR1 and CDR2 (germline): SEHNR, FQNEAQ (reference sequence). As DNA, the CDR3 is TGTGCCAGCAGCTTAGAGAGGACAGGGAACGTTGAAGCTTTCTTT. Translation gives CASSLERTGNVEAFF.

The rearrangement joins TRBV19 to TRBJ1-4; a possible D gene is TRBD1 (5 bases). The CDR3 loop spans 15 amino acids. V was trimmed by 5 bases and J by 0 bases, leaving 10 bases between them. CDR1 LNHDA and CDR2 SQIVND come from the germline V gene (reference sequence). The CDR3 bases are TGTGCCAGTAGTTCTGCAGGGACAACTAATGAAAAACTGTTTTTT. Its translation: CASSSAGTTNEKLFF.

This clone was seen more than once but under ten times. The chain has TRBV4-1 and TRBJ1-2; maybe TRBD1 (6 bases). This CDR3 contains 14 residues. V lost 1 base and J lost 3, with 9 bases in between. Germline CDR1 MGHRA, CDR2 YSYEKL. The CDR3 coding sequence is TGCGCCAGCAGCCAAGTTAAGGGGGACTATGGCTACACCTTC. It yields the protein CASSQVKGDYGYTF.

The genes are TRBV6-1 and TRBJ2-2; possibly TRBD2 for D (6 bases). The CDR3 has 14 amino acids. Germline V gives CDR1 MNHNS, CDR2 SASEGT. The V end lost 6 bases, the J end lost 0 bases, and 8 bases lay between the germline ends. CDR3 residues: CASSGTSNTGELFF. CDR3 DNA: TGTGCCAGCAGCGGGACTTCGAACACCGGGGAGCTGTTTTTT.

The chain links TRBV7-9 to TRBJ2-7, with 11 nucleotides matching TRBD2. Unmatched junction bases numbered 12, after V lost 8 bases and J lost 9 bases. The CDR3 has 14 residues. Germline loops: CDR1 SEHNR, CDR2 FQNEAQ (reference sequence). The CDR3 nucleotides are TGTGCCAGCGGACCGGGACTAGCGGCCCTGACGCAGTACTTC. Protein: CASGPGLAALTQYF.

This clone was seen a single time. The chain links TRBV28 to TRBJ2-5, with D unclear. The V gene lost 7 bases and the J gene lost 3 bases, with 9 bases spanning the gap. There are 12 residues in the CDR3. Germline CDR1 and CDR2: MDHEN and SYDVKM. In nucleotides, the CDR3 is TGTGCCAGCACAGGTGCAGAAGAGACCCAGTACTTC. It codes for CASTGAEETQYF.

The chain has TRBV7-6 and TRBJ2-3, with 11 bases identical to TRBD2. The V segment lost 4 bases and the J segment 2 bases; nucleotides outside the gene matches: 5. This CDR3 has 16 residues. In germline, CDR1 is SGHVS, CDR2 FNYEAQ. The CDR3 protein is CASSSGTSGHTDTQYF. The CDR3 region has the DNA TGTGCCAGCAGCTCGGGGACTAGCGGTCACACAGATACGCAGTATTTT.

The V gene is TRBV5-4, the J gene TRBJ2-3; D unresolved. V was shortened by 3 bases and J by 0 bases, with 8 bases between the two germline ends. Germline V gives CDR1 SGHNT, CDR2 YYREEE (reference sequence). The CDR3 is made up of 14 amino acids. Written as DNA, the CDR3 is TGTGCCAGCAGCTCCCAACTTAGCACAGATACGCAGTATTTT. Protein: CASSSQLSTDTQYF.

The J gene is TRBJ2-7, the V gene TRBV9, with 7 bases that match TRBD2. CDR1 is SGDLS, CDR2 YYNGEE, per germline. This CDR3 has 14 residues. V was pared by 4 bases and J by 3 bases, with 7 bases of the junction left unmatched. CDR3 DNA: TGTGCCAGCAGCTTCCGGGACTACAGCTACGAGCAGTACTTC. As protein: CASSFRDYSYEQYF.

The rearrangement links TRBV30 to TRBJ1-1; D is unresolved. V gave up 0 bases and J gave up 1 base, with 12 bases separating them. The CDR3 is 15 residues long. The germline V gene encodes CDR1 GTSNPN and CDR2 SVGIG (reference sequence). The CDR3 nucleotides are TGTGCCTGGAGTGTACGCGGACTCGCGAACACTGAAGCTTTCTTT. This encodes CAWSVRGLANTEAFF.

This clone was seen a few times. The chain combines TRBV7-6 with TRBJ1-1; the match to TRBD1 covers 8 bases. The trim removed 4 bases at V and 3 bases at J, leaving 10 bases unmatched. Germline values: CDR1 SGHVS, CDR2 FNYEAQ. This CDR3 region has 16 residues. The CDR3: CASSSDQGAGDTEAFF. CDR3 in DNA: TGTGCCAGCAGCTCAGACCAGGGGGCAGGGGACACTGAAGCTTTCTTT.

The V and J genes are TRBV28 and TRBJ2-1, with D possibly being TRBD1 (5 bases). The CDR3 consists of 18 residues. CDR1 and CDR2 from the germline V gene are MDHEN and SYDVKM. V was shortened by 5 bases and J by 4 bases, with 24 bases between the two germline ends. The CDR3 DNA sequence: TGTGCCAGCAGTCTATACCGTCGATGGGGCGGCTATTACAATGAGCAGTTCTTC. It codes for CASSLYRRWGGYYNEQFF.

The chain employs TRBV6-6 and TRBJ1-2, with 7 nucleotides matching TRBD1. With 4 bases clipped from V and 7 bases from J, the junction kept 12 bases outside the gene matches. The CDR3 is 15 amino acids. The germline CDR1 and CDR2 sequences are MNHNY and SVGAGI (reference sequence). The CDR3 DNA follows: TGTGCCAGCAGTTTAAGGACAGGTCTAGCTGGTGGCTACACCTTC. Residues: CASSLRTGLAGGYTF.

This clone was seen a single time. V gene TRBV7-9 combines with J gene TRBJ2-1; D gene ambiguous. Germline V gives CDR1 SEHNR, CDR2 FQNEAQ (reference sequence). With 1 base removed from V and 4 bases from J, the gap between germline ends came to 8 bases. CDR3 length: 14 residues. The CDR3 sequence: CASSLVTLYNEQFF. CDR3 coding DNA: TGTGCCAGCAGCTTAGTTACTTTATACAATGAGCAGTTCTTC.

The chain has TRBV27 and TRBJ2-7; 9 bases match TRBD1. CDR3 length: 15 amino acids. Germline CDR1 reads MNHEY; CDR2 reads SMNVEV (reference sequence). J gave up 3 bases and V 5 bases, and 8 bases lay outside the gene matches. In nucleotides, the CDR3 is TGTGCCAGCAGTATACTTCGGACAGGGGACTACGAGCAGTACTTC. Amino acids: CASSILRTGDYEQYF.

This clone was observed a handful of times. The chain combines TRBV7-6 with TRBJ2-7; 7 bases fit TRBD2. V lost 5 bases, J lost 0 bases, and 7 bases stayed unmatched. CDR1 is SGHVS, CDR2 FNYEAQ, per germline. CDR3 length: 15 amino acids. CDR3 region: CASSPLARSSYEQYF. Written as DNA, the CDR3 is TGTGCCAGCAGCCCACTAGCGAGGAGCTCCTACGAGCAGTACTTC.

The rearrangement uses TRBV18 and TRBJ2-7; 7 bases map to TRBD1. The junction had 8 bases not matched to a gene; V was cut back by 6 bases and J by 0 bases. Germline CDR1 KGHSH, CDR2 LQKENI. The CDR3 spans 15 residues. CDR3 DNA: TGTGCCAGCTCTCGTACGGGACAGAGCTCCTACGAGCAGTACTTC. This codes for CASSRTGQSSYEQYF.

This sequence joins TRBV6-5 and TRBJ1-5; 7 bases are shared with TRBD1. The CDR3 is 14 residues long. The V gene end was trimmed by 6 bases and the J gene end by 5 bases; junction bases not matched to a gene: 7. The germline CDR1 and CDR2 sequences are MNHEY and SVGAGI. CDR3 amino acids: CASRERQGDQPQHF. The CDR3 DNA reads TGTGCCAGCAGGGAACGACAGGGCGATCAGCCCCAGCATTTT.

This clone was seen a few times. The rearrangement links TRBV19 to TRBJ2-1, with D hard to call. Per germline, CDR1 LNHDA and CDR2 SQIVND (reference sequence). Trimming removed 5 bases at V and 6 bases at J, with 14 bases between. The CDR3 is 14 amino acids. This CDR3 is CASSRQRAGNEQFF. DNA for the CDR3: TGTGCCAGTAGTCGCCAAAGAGCCGGCAATGAGCAGTTCTTC.

The count of this clone is one. The rearrangement joins TRBV19 to TRBJ1-1; tentatively, D is TRBD1 (6 bases). V shed 2 bases and J shed 4 bases, with 23 bases lying between them. CDR1 is LNHDA and CDR2 is SQIVND in the germline V gene (reference sequence). The length of the CDR3 is 18 residues. The CDR3 loop reads CASSILRPAGAGGTEAFF. The CDR3 nucleotides are TGTGCCAGTAGTATACTACGGCCCGCAGGGGCGGGAGGCACTGAAGCTTTCTTT.

J is TRBJ1-4 and V is TRBV27; weak D call: TRBD1 (5 bases). Trimming pared 3 bases from V and 6 bases from J, leaving 14 bases between. Germline assignment: CDR1 MNHEY and CDR2 SMNVEV (reference sequence). This CDR3 is 15 amino acids long. CDR3 nucleotides: TGTGCCAGCAGTTTTGTCACAGGAAGTTATGAAAAACTGTTTTTT. It is translated as CASSFVTGSYEKLFF. The full variable domain, rest sourced from reference TRBV27 and TRBJ1-4, is EAQVTQNPRYLITVTGKKLTVTCSQNMNHEYMSWYRQDPGLGLRQIYYSMNVEVTDKGDVPEGYKVSRKEKRNFPLILESPSPNQTSLYFCASSFVTGSYEKLFFGSGTQLSVL.

This clone came up once. The V gene is TRBV5-6, the J gene TRBJ2-3; 8 bases map to TRBD2. Germline V CDR1 and CDR2: SGHDT, YYEEEE. V gave up 3 bases and J gave up 3 bases; unmatched junction bases: 9. This CDR3 comprises 16 residues. In DNA, the CDR3 is TGTGCCAGCAGCTCAACCGGGACTAGTCGAACAGATACGCAGTATTTT. Translation: CASSSTGTSRTDTQYF.

V is TRBV7-8 and J is TRBJ2-1; D perhaps matches TRBD2 (6 bases). Trimming removed 4 bases from V and 7 bases from J, with 23 bases in between. There are 17 residues in the CDR3. Germline V gene lookup returns CDR1 SGHVS and CDR2 FQNEAQ. CDR3 coding DNA: TGTGCCAGCAGCTCGGGGGAGGACGTTCGGGTGCGAAATGAGCAGTTCTTC. Translated: CASSSGEDVRVRNEQFF. The variable domain in full, with the rest retrieved from reference TRBV7-8 and TRBJ2-1, is GAGVSQSPRYKVAKRGQDVALRCDPISGHVSLFWYQQALGQGPEFLTYFQNEAQLDKSGLPSDRFFAERPEGSVSTLKIQRTQQEDSAVYLCASSSGEDVRVRNEQFFGPGTRLTVL.

The chain recombines TRBV5-1 with TRBJ1-2, with TRBD1 identical over 9 bases. This CDR3 is built from 14 residues. Trimming took 4 bases from V and 2 from J; bases not matched to a gene: 3. Germline values: CDR1 SGHRS, CDR2 YFSETQ. The CDR3 sequence: CASSPGTGNYGYTF. The CDR3 coding sequence is TGCGCCAGCAGCCCCGGGACAGGGAACTATGGCTACACCTTC. Filled out from reference TRBV5-1 and TRBJ1-2, the complete variable domain reads KAGVTQTPRYLIKTRGQQVTLSCSPISGHRSVSWYQQTPGQGLQFLFEYFSETQRNKGNFPGRFSGRQFSNSRSEMNVSTLELGDSALYLCASSPGTGNYGYTFGSGTRLTVV.

This clone was observed once. The chain couples TRBV7-8 to TRBJ2-4, with 12 bases identical to TRBD2. Trimming took 5 bases from V and 1 from J; bases not matched to a gene: 12. CDR3 length: 19 amino acids. Looked up from germline, CDR1 is SGHVS and CDR2 is FQNEAQ. The CDR3 region is CASSPLASGRARAKNIQYF. DNA for the CDR3: TGTGCCAGCAGCCCCCTAGCTAGCGGGAGGGCCAGGGCCAAAAACATTCAGTACTTC.